This TCR beta chain was sequenced in a study of early stage breast cancer tumors (TCRdb year 2017). For context, the study as a whole: Of the approximately 16 invasive breast tumors, approximately 11 were found to be estrogen receptor-positive, progesterone receptor-positive and HER2-negative. About 70% of the 12 ER+/PR+/HER2- tumors were invasive ductal carcinomas, while the other four were invasive lobular carcinomas. On average, each sample got about 10-fold read coverage. A total of 2,651,842 templates, representing almost 1,100,000 unique clonotypes, were detected across all samples. The study at large found these results: Because the cohort was small, a breakdown by tumor subtype could not be done. Sequencing bulk genomic DNA from unsorted cells could not capture chain pairing or functional markers like CD4, CD8 and FOXP3. Roughly 2.5-fold higher T cell density and higher clonality were observed in tumors than in adjacent normal breast tissue. Greater similarity was observed between blood and normal breast repertoires than between blood and tumor repertoires, and tumor was distinguished from normal in about 90% of the 16 patients when each tissue was compared with blood. Enriched TCRB sequences shared across patients were mostly commonly generated sequences, unlikely to play an important role in the tumor microenvironment.

About 17-55 mg of tumor tissue was diced and typically yielded more than 3 ug of DNA. The study profiled bulk TCR beta-chain repertoires in matched peripheral blood, tumor and adjacent normal breast tissue taken from some 15 patients with early-stage breast cancer. Following resection, visually identified tumor tissue was excised and transferred into prechilled RNAlater. Using a TissueLyser II, about 20-55 mg of tumor tissue was diced and homogenized in RLTplus buffer with beta-mercaptoethanol and antifoaming agent. The Qiagen AllPrep DNA/RNA Mini kit was used for genomic DNA extraction. The CDR3 runs 14 residues from the cysteine to the phenylalanine. Left in the record is the CDR3 DNA by itself, 42 bases read in frame from the first base. Via the germline V gene, CDR1 is KGHSH and CDR2 LQKENI. Ends trimmed: V by 6 bases, J by 5 bases; bases unmatched to a gene: 10. Two independent genomic DNA replicates were amplified for each sample, with around 0.5 ug used for blood and around 1.5 ug for tumor or normal breast. Following the manufacturer's instructions, the ImmunoSeq Intro kit was used to carry out TCRB sequencing on genomic DNA. The multiplex PCR ran for roughly 31 cycles using proprietary primers and spike-in control sequences for absolute quantification. Single-end 150-bp reads were used to sequence an 87-bp fragment covering the CDR3 and the flanking V and J genes. Each lane of an Illumina MiSeq running version 3.0 chemistry carried seven multiplexed samples, with two replicates apiece. The authors' pipeline ran thus. Raw data were processed by the vendor's proprietary pipeline, with both replicates merged into one result per sample. Productive rearrangements sharing the V-gene family, CDR3 amino acid sequence and J-gene segment were defined as clonotypes. To compute clonality, the normalized Shannon entropy (Pielou evenness) of TCRB abundances was subtracted from 1. T cell density was estimated by dividing total templates by the number of input cells inferred from the DNA input amount. Total repertoire diversity and clonality were estimated with Recon using default parameters. Tumor-enriched clonotypes were defined as having over 0.1% abundance in tumor and at least 32-fold higher abundance than in normal breast. The table comes from immuneACCESS by way of TCRdb, which keeps in-frame sequences with V and J called. Part of the clones is missing from these tables; in studies checked, under half for an unresolved V gene and the rest for unknown reasons. The V and J calls and clone size are taken from that table; D and trimming were inferred from the DNA. This sample has roughly 10,000 clones in its table, and approximately 72% of those were observed once. 14% of the sample is held by the ten biggest clonotypes.

Details on this clone: This clone's antigen is unknown. Base quality data are lacking; no much larger clone is found one base away.

This receptor was obtained from a person aged 65-85 years with breast cancer. Recombination linked TRBV18 to TRBJ2-7; the junction holds 7 bases that match TRBD1. The sequencing input was breast tumor tissue. The CDR3 region reads CASSFSQGLHEQYF. The sequenced DNA: TGTGCCAGCTCCTTCTCACAGGGGCTGCACGAGCAGTACTTC.